The clone carrying this TCR beta chain was recorded at least ten times. What it binds is unknown. This sample is part of a study of immune heterogeneity within non-small cell lung tumors. Study observations and caveats: T-cell receptor beta clonotypes at high frequency differed largely between individual patients.

With 600 to 700 ng used per sample, the template was genomic DNA from bulk tumor. Collection of several biopsies per primary tumor, spaced far apart, took place during surgery. Before undergoing curative surgery, patients had newly diagnosed non-small cell lung cancer that was untreated. The donors were patients with newly diagnosed non-small cell lung cancer undergoing curative-intent surgery. Multiplex PCR relied on 32 V and 13 J primers to amplify TCR beta CDR3. TCRdb re-called the multiplex PCR reads with MiXCR, one entry per CDR3 protein. The sample contains about 4,600 distinct CDR3 sequences, 35% to 45% of which appear only once. V shed 5 bases, J shed 5 bases, and the junction held 4 bases outside the gene matches. The CDR3 sequence is 13 residues long. Germline V gene data show CDR1 as SGHNT and CDR2 as YENEEA.

This sequence was found in a woman aged 45-65 years with non-small cell lung cancer. The chain has TRBV11-3 and TRBJ1-1, with 8 positions matching TRBD1. Sequences were obtained from lung tumor tissue. CDR3 sequence: CASSRQGWTEAFF. The CDR3 DNA reads TGTGCCAGCAGCCGACAGGGGTGGACTGAAGCTTTCTTT.